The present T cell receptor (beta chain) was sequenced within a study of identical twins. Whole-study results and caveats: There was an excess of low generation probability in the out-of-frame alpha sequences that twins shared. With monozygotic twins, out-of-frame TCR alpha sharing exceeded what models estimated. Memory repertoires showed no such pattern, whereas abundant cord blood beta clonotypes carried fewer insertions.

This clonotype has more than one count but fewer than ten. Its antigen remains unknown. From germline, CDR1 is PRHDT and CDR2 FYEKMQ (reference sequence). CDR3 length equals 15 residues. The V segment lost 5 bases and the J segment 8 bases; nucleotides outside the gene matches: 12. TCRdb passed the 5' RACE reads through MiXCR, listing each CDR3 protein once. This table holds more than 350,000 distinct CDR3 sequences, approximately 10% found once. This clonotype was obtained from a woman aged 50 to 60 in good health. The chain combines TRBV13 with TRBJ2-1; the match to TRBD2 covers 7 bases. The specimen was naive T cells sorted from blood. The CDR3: CASSLPGGSFDEQFF. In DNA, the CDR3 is TGTGCCAGCAGCCTTCCGGGAGGCTCATTCGATGAGCAGTTCTTC.